The sequence of this T cell receptor (beta chain) was determined in a study of cytomegalovirus exposure and HLA in healthy donors. Looking at the study overall: As an earlier analysis found, about 190 million T cells yielded about 120 million unique TCR beta sequences. Overall study findings and caveats: Further analysis, carried out later, found HLA-associated TCR beta chains more clonally expanded than equally common other chains. Trimming of TCR beta V- and J-genes showed a link, identified in a later analysis, to a missense DCLRE1C variant.

The PCR contained 60 Vbeta and 13 Jbeta primers. Assay: immunoSEQ multiplex PCR; the TCRdb copy retains only in-frame clones and omits some. The sample has roughly 140,000 clones, 70% to 85% seen once. On this clone itself: The antigen remains undetermined.

Healthy bone marrow donors formed the donor group. V was clipped by 0 bases and J by 4 bases; unmatched bases: 9. CDR1 is SGHDT and CDR2 is YYEEEE in the germline V gene. The CDR3 sequence is 18 residues long. Material: PBMCs. The receptor comes from a woman aged 50 to 65 in good health and CMV-seropositive. The chain links TRBV5-6 to TRBJ2-3; TRBD1 aligns across 12 bases. The CDR3, as DNA: TGTGCCAGCAGCTTGGACCACGGGACAGGGGGCGACGCAGATACGCAGTATTTT. Its protein is CASSLDHGTGGDADTQYF.